These 3 T cell receptor beta chains share one sample of origin, sequenced in a study of T cell changes during pregnancy in multiple sclerosis. Sequencing used immunoSEQ multiplex PCR; TCRdb keeps in-frame clones, though not all of them. The sample shows 30,000 to 40,000 clones, roughly 89% of them seen only once. This specimen consisted of CD8+ T cells from peripheral blood mononuclear cells, obtained in the third trimester of pregnancy. Receptors originate from a female donor with multiple sclerosis, enrolled in a pregnancy study.

The chain is built from TRBV7-6 and TRBJ1-1; TRBD1 aligns across 7 bases. V lost 4 bases to trimming and J lost 3 bases; unmatched junction nucleotides: 2. The germline V gene has CDR1 SGHVS and CDR2 FNYEAQ. The CDR3 runs to 13 residues. CDR3 in DNA: TGTGCCAGCAGCTCCGGGACAGACACTGAAGCTTTCTTT. Protein sequence: CASSSGTDTEAFF.

The chain recombines TRBV4-3 with TRBJ1-5; D ambiguous. Germline V gene lookup returns CDR1 LGHNA and CDR2 YSLEER. This CDR3 has 16 residues. Deletions cut 0 bases from V and 3 bases from J, with 12 bases between. Written as DNA, the CDR3 is TGCGCCAGCAGCCAAGATCTGTTCAGGCCCAATCAGCCCCAGCATTTT. This gives the protein CASSQDLFRPNQPQHF.

The chain combines TRBV7-9 with TRBJ1-3; the match to TRBD1 covers 8 bases. The V gene end was trimmed by 5 bases and the J gene end by 3 bases; junction bases not matched to a gene: 9. The CDR3 contains 16 residues. Germline loops: CDR1 SEHNR, CDR2 FQNEAQ (reference sequence). CDR3 region: CASSPGQGSNGNTIYF. DNA for the CDR3: TGTGCCAGCAGCCCCGGACAGGGTTCCAATGGAAACACCATATATTTT.